The source of this T cell receptor (beta chain) is a study of T cells in Graves' hyperthyroidism and ophthalmopathy. Looking at the study overall: The blood sample was taken at first diagnosis, before treatment began.

The source material, RNA transcripts, was used to amplify TCR beta CDR3 regions. The HTBI primer set was used in a first-round RT-PCR of the TCR CDR3. TCRdb ran MiXCR on the multiplex PCR reads and lists one entry per CDR3 protein. The sample yields 250,000 to 350,000 distinct CDR3 sequences, about 15% seen once. This clonotype was observed many times. As yet, its antigen is unknown. Individuals with ophthalmopathy presented a Clinical Activity Score of at least 3, a NOSPECS grade of at least 4 and a duration under 3 months. The study, taken as a whole, reports: Patients with ophthalmopathy were separated from those with stable hyperthyroidism by a 13 V-J model. It was a median about 6.5 months before onset that the model predicted ophthalmopathy.

The source is a woman in her sixties with Graves' ophthalmopathy. The sequenced material came from blood.

The CDR3 is CASSLGTREGTGELFF. In nucleotides, the CDR3 is TGTGCCAGCAGTTTGGGGACTAGGGAGGGCACCGGGGAGCTGTTTTTT. The chain combines TRBV12-3 or TRBV12-4 with TRBJ2-2, with 8 bases aligning to TRBD2. V dropped 3 bases and J dropped 4; count of bases not matched to a gene: 7. This CDR3 region has 16 residues.